Below, 21 T cell receptor beta chains from the same sample are listed, as sequenced in a study of vaccination effects on CD4 cells after COVID-19. In the ViraFEST assay, antigen-specific CD4+ clonotypes were identified by expansion after peptide-pool stimulation. Following culture for around 10 days, CD4+ T cells were isolated. For these receptors, no antigen is known. Profiled with immunoSEQ multiplex PCR; TCRdb holds only in-frame clones, not every one. The data contain about 79,000 clones, 60% to 80% of them singletons. The sample consisted of CD4+ T cells from PBMCs cultured with HCoV-229E spike peptides, taken before COVID-19 vaccination. The receptors here all came from a human donor who received a COVID-19 vaccine.

V is TRBV9 and J is TRBJ1-3, with D hard to call. Trimming left V 0 bases short and J 2 bases short, with 9 bases between. The CDR3 consists of 15 residues. Germline CDR1 is SGDLS and CDR2 is YYNGEE. The chain's CDR3 is CASSVAHPAGNTIYF. CDR3 sequence (DNA): TGTGCCAGCAGCGTAGCGCATCCAGCTGGAAACACCATATATTTT.

The rearrangement uses TRBV6-6 and TRBJ1-2, with 9 bases identical to TRBD1. V lost 5 bases to trimming and J lost 8 bases; unmatched junction nucleotides: 9. Germline CDR1 reads MNHNY; CDR2 reads SVGAGI (reference sequence). The CDR3 covers 14 residues. The DNA of the CDR3 is TGTGCCAGCAGTCTCCGGGACAGGGAAGCGGGCTACACCTTC. As protein: CASSLRDREAGYTF.

The chain is built from TRBV5-1 and TRBJ2-3; 7 bases are shared with TRBD2. There are 16 residues in the CDR3. Germline V gene data show CDR1 as SGHRS and CDR2 as YFSETQ. V lost 4 bases to trimming and J lost 9 bases; unmatched junction nucleotides: 17. Here the CDR3 DNA reads TGCGCCAGCAGCCCCGGCGGCGGGCCTCGGGGGGTAACGCAGTATTTT. It codes for CASSPGGGPRGVTQYF.

The rearrangement uses TRBV30 and TRBJ2-6, with D possibly matching TRBD2 (5 bases). V lost 2 bases, J lost 1 base, and 9 bases lay in between. The V gene's germline CDR1 is GTSNPN and CDR2 SVGIG (reference sequence). This CDR3 has 15 amino acids. The CDR3 DNA is TGTGCCTGGAGTAACGGGGATTCTGGGGCCAACGTCCTGACTTTC. Translated: CAWSNGDSGANVLTF.

The chain couples TRBV18 to TRBJ1-2; 9 bases align to TRBD1. V trimming: 2 bases; J trimming: 6 bases; junction bases outside the gene matches: 4. The length of the CDR3 is 14 residues. Germline CDR1 is KGHSH and CDR2 is LQKENI. CDR3 sequence reads: CASSPRDREDGYTF. CDR3 coding DNA: TGTGCCAGCTCACCAAGGGACAGGGAGGATGGCTACACCTTC.

The rearrangement joins TRBV18 to TRBJ2-5, with D unclear. There are 13 residues in the CDR3. Trimming cost V 6 bases and J 4 bases, with 12 bases left between them. The germline V gene encodes CDR1 KGHSH and CDR2 LQKENI. CDR3: CASSSGPGETQYF. The CDR3, as DNA: TGTGCCAGCTCTTCCGGACCCGGAGAGACCCAGTACTTC.

The J gene is TRBJ2-5, the V gene TRBV5-4; 11 bases are a match to TRBD2. V gave up 0 bases and J gave up 2 bases; unmatched junction bases: 12. CDR1 SGHNT and CDR2 YYREEE come from the germline V gene (reference sequence). The CDR3 is made up of 19 amino acids. CDR3 in DNA: TGTGCCAGCAGCTTGGTTGTCGGACTAGCGGGTCAATCACAAGAGACCCAGTACTTC. This translates into CASSLVVGLAGQSQETQYF.

This clone was detected a few times. The rearrangement links TRBV2 to TRBJ2-2; weak D call: TRBD1 (6 bases). This CDR3 is built from 15 residues. V dropped 5 bases and J dropped 5 bases, with 15 bases sitting between them. Germline values: CDR1 SNHLY, CDR2 FYNNEI. CDR3 nucleotides: TGTGCCAGCAGTCTACGACAGGTGGGGACCGGGGAGCTGTTTTTT. It is translated as CASSLRQVGTGELFF. Variable domain in full (rest from reference TRBV2 and TRBJ2-2): EPEVTQTPSHQVTQMGQEVILRCVPISNHLYFYWYRQILGQKVEFLVSFYNNEISEKSEIFDDQFSVERPDGSNFTLKIRSTKLEDSAMYFCASSLRQVGTGELFFGEGSRLTVL.

The chain carries TRBV5-8 and TRBJ1-3, with 7 nucleotides matching TRBD1. The CDR3 consists of 16 residues. Germline V lookup: CDR1 SGHTS, CDR2 YDEGEE. Germline trimming cut 4 bases from V and 5 bases from J; bases unmatched to any gene: 12. Here the CDR3 DNA reads TGTGCCAGCAGCCTGTACAGGGGTACCCTACGAAACACCATATATTTT. Translated: CASSLYRGTLRNTIYF. The variable domain in full, with the rest retrieved from reference TRBV5-8 and TRBJ1-3, is EAGVTQSPTHLIKTRGQQATLRCSPISGHTSVYWYQQALGLGLQFLLWYDEGEERNRGNFPPRFSGRQFPNYSSELNVNALELEDSALYLCASSLYRGTLRNTIYFGEGSWLTVV.

This chain joins TRBV5-1 and TRBJ2-6; D may be TRBD1 (6 bases). The CDR3 spans 15 residues. From germline, CDR1 is SGHRS and CDR2 YFSETQ. With 4 bases removed from V and 2 bases from J, the gap between germline ends came to 10 bases. The CDR3 reads CASSEAGAGANVLTF. CDR3 DNA sequence: TGCGCCAGCAGCGAAGCAGGGGCTGGGGCCAACGTCCTGACTTTC.

This chain joins TRBV5-1 and TRBJ2-2; a possible D gene is TRBD1 (5 bases). The germline V gene encodes CDR1 SGHRS and CDR2 YFSETQ. The CDR3 has 14 amino acids. V shed 7 bases and J shed 2 bases, with 12 bases lying between them. For the CDR3, the DNA is TGCGCCAGCGGAAGGACATCAAACACCGGGGAGCTGTTTTTT. This gives the protein CASGRTSNTGELFF.

V and J are TRBV5-6 and TRBJ2-1; D is unresolved. In germline, CDR1 is SGHDT, CDR2 YYEEEE. The V and J ends lost 1 base and 5 bases respectively, with 1 base between them. The CDR3 is made up of 11 amino acids. In DNA form, the CDR3 reads TGTGCCAGCAGCTTGAACAATGAGCAGTTCTTC. Protein sequence: CASSLNNEQFF. Full variable domain (missing parts from reference TRBV5-6 and TRBJ2-1): DAGVTQSPTHLIKTRGQQVTLRCSPKSGHDTVSWYQQALGQGPQFIFQYYEEEERQRGNFPDRFSGHQFPNYSSELNVNALLLGDSALYLCASSLNNEQFFGPGTRLTVL.

The CDR3 DNA reads TGCGCCAGCAGCTTCGCGGTCGGAACTAGCACAGATACGCAGTATTTT. Protein: CASSFAVGTSTDTQYF. The rearrangement links TRBV5-1 to TRBJ2-3, with D unresolved. This CDR3 has 16 residues. The germline gives CDR1 SGHRS, CDR2 YFSETQ. V was pared by 2 bases and J by 0 bases, with 13 bases between.

This chain connects TRBV2 to TRBJ2-3; D uncertain. Trimming cost V 5 bases and J 5 bases, with 8 bases left between them. The CDR3 extends over 12 amino acids. Germline CDR1 SNHLY, CDR2 FYNNEI. In nucleotides, the CDR3 is TGTGCCAGCAGTTTCAGCGAAGATACGCAGTATTTT. Residues: CASSFSEDTQYF.

V is TRBV14 and J is TRBJ1-1; no definite D call. The CDR3 runs to 13 residues. Germline-derived CDR1 and CDR2 are SGHDN and FVKESK. V was clipped by 4 bases and J by 4 bases, with 10 bases between them. The CDR3 here is CASSLRGLTEAFF. In DNA, the CDR3 is TGTGCCAGCAGCCTGCGCGGGCTCACTGAAGCTTTCTTT.

This chain uses TRBV19 with TRBJ2-5; maybe TRBD2 (5 bases). Trimming pared 5 bases from V and 3 bases from J, leaving 10 bases between. The germline V gene has CDR1 LNHDA and CDR2 SQIVND (reference sequence). This CDR3 has 13 amino acids. CDR3 DNA: TGTGCCAGTAGTCCCCGACTAAAAGAGACCCAGTACTTC. It encodes CASSPRLKETQYF.

This chain connects TRBV5-5 to TRBJ2-3, with 9 nucleotides matching TRBD2. Looked up from germline, CDR1 is SGHKS and CDR2 is YYEKEE (reference sequence). With V trimmed by 5 bases and J by 7 bases, 17 bases remained unmatched. This CDR3 region has 17 residues. The CDR3 here is CASSPVGSGGPAHTQYF. In DNA form, the CDR3 reads TGTGCCAGCAGTCCCGTCGGGAGCGGGGGGCCAGCGCATACGCAGTATTTT.

This chain uses TRBV6-2 or TRBV6-3 with TRBJ2-3; TRBD2 might be the D (7 bases). Trimming shortened V by 3 bases and J by 0 bases, and 13 bases separated the two germline ends. The V gene's germline CDR1 is MNHEY and CDR2 SVGEGT. The CDR3 has 16 amino acids. The DNA for the CDR3 is TGTGCCAGCAGTTATGGCGGGGGCTCTAGCACAGATACGCAGTATTTT. As protein: CASSYGGGSSTDTQYF.

The rearrangement joins TRBV7-9 to TRBJ2-5; the match to TRBD2 covers 8 bases. V lost 3 bases, J lost 5 bases, and 8 bases stayed unmatched. Germline CDR1 and CDR2: SEHNR and FQNEAQ (reference sequence). The CDR3 loop spans 15 amino acids. In DNA, the CDR3 is TGTGCCAGCAGCTTTAGCGGGGCCGCGCGCGAGACCCAGTACTTC. Protein: CASSFSGAARETQYF.

V usage is TRBV10-3 and J usage is TRBJ1-5; TRBD1 matches 10 bases. V gave up 6 bases and J gave up 6 bases; unmatched junction bases: 11. The CDR3 spans 16 residues. Germline loops: CDR1 ENHRY, CDR2 SYGVKD. CDR3: CAISQAGTGDSQPQHF. The CDR3 region has the DNA TGTGCCATCAGCCAAGCCGGGACAGGGGACTCTCAGCCCCAGCATTTT.

V is TRBV6-2 or TRBV6-3 and J is TRBJ2-7; D possibly corresponds to TRBD2 (6 bases). Germline V gene sequence: CDR1 MNHEY, CDR2 SVGEGT. V was cut by 2 bases and J by 2 bases, with 7 bases left in between. CDR3 size: 13 residues. CDR3 amino acids: CASSYGGTYEQYV. The CDR3 DNA follows: TGTGCCAGCAGTTACGGGGGGACCTACGAGCAGTACGTC.